This entry features one T cell receptor (beta chain) sequence. Its antigen remains unidentified. The CDR3 runs 10 residues. In germline, CDR1 is GTSNPN, CDR2 SVGIG (reference sequence). Trimming took off 3 bases at V and 10 bases at J, with 9 bases between the two ends. Negative isolation yielded CD4+ and CD8+ T cells, and FACS enriched TEMRA cells. The record originates from a study of CD8 T cells in Susac syndrome. About the study: At the time of blood draw, patients with Susac syndrome were therapy-naive, receiving corticosteroids, or receiving intravenous immunoglobulin alone.

Regarding the study as a whole: Repertoires of Susac syndrome CD4+ T cells lacked clonal expansion. That the number of individuals in its TCR sequencing and HLA analysis was relatively small was acknowledged by the study.

Reverse transcription of roughly 0.5 to 1 ug RNA was performed with random hexamers. TCRdb ran MiXCR on the immunoSEQ multiplex PCR reads and lists one entry per CDR3 protein. The sample has around 230,000 distinct CDR3 sequences, 90% to 97% seen once. The sequenced sample was CD4+ T cells from PBMCs. V is TRBV30 and J is TRBJ1-2; no firm D call. The origin of this receptor is a human donor with Susac syndrome. The CDR3 loop is CAWSTRPYTF. DNA of the CDR3: TGTGCCTGGAGCACCCGTCCCTACACCTTC.